Sequencing of this TCR beta chain was carried out in a study of blood T cell repertoires in COVID-19. This clone was seen only once. Germline V gives CDR1 SNHLY, CDR2 FYNNEI. This CDR3 comprises 18 residues. V dropped 10 bases and J dropped 0; count of bases not matched to a gene: 14. Measured with immunoSEQ multiplex PCR; TCRdb has only the in-frame clones, and not every one. The sample includes 100,000 or so clones, about 86% of them seen just once. Sample: peripheral blood. This TCR came from a woman in her fifties or sixties in a cohort sampled during active or convalescent COVID-19. The rearrangement uses TRBV2 and TRBJ1-3; 11 bases map to TRBD1. The CDR3 loop is CATRPGTGGSPSGNTIYF. The CDR3, as DNA: TGTGCCACCCGTCCCGGGACAGGGGGGTCCCCCTCTGGAAACACCATATATTTT.